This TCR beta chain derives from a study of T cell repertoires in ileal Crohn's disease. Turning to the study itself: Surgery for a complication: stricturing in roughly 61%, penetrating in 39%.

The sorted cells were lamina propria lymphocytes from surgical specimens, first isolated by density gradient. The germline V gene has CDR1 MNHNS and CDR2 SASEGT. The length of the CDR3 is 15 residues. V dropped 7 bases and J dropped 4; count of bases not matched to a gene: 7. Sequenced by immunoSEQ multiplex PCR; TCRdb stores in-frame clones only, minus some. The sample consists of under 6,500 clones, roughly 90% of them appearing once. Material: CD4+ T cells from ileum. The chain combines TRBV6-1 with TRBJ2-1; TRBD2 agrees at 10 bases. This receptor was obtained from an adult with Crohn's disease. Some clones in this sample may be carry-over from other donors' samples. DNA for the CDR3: TGTGCCAGCATCATTAGCGGGAGGCGTTACAATGAGCAGTTCTTC. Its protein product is CASIISGRRYNEQFF.